This is a list of T cell receptor beta chains from one sample in a study of cytomegalovirus exposure and HLA in healthy donors. Assay used: immunoSEQ multiplex PCR; TCRdb lists only in-frame clones, some missing. This sample has about 130,000 clones; 60% to 80% occur once, and the top ten carry 5.5% to 8%. Sequencing input: PBMCs. Every receptor here comes from a male donor in good health and CMV-seronegative. CDR3s include the opening cysteine and the closing phenylalanine or tryptophan. The order of the fields is V gene, D gene, clone size, J gene, CDR3 length, CDR3 DNA, CDR3 protein. D genes are given only for firm matches. Rows may omit the clone size; those that give it use once, few, many or a size class.

TRBV27	NA	NA	TRBJ2-3	14	TGTGCCAGCAGTTTAGGGGGCCCAGGGGATACGCAGTATTTT	CASSLGGPGDTQYF
TRBV6-1	NA	NA	TRBJ2-2	12	TGTGCCAGCAGTGATCGTTCCGGGGAGCTGTTTTTT	CASSDRSGELFF
TRBV5-1	NA	once	TRBJ2-3	14	TGCGCCAGCAGCTTAGACGGGGGCACAGATACGCAGTATTTT	CASSLDGGTDTQYF
TRBV28	TRBD1	NA	TRBJ1-1	18	TGTGCCAGCAGTGGTTATTGGGCGACAGGGGGCAGATCCACTGAAGCTTTCTTT	CASSGYWATGGRSTEAFF
TRBV28	TRBD1	NA	TRBJ1-1	14	TGTGCCAGCAGGACAGGGCCGCTGAACACTGAAGCTTTCTTT	CASRTGPLNTEAFF
TRBV27	TRBD2	NA	TRBJ2-3	14	TGTGCCAGCAGTTTTCGGGGGGGTTCGAATACGCAGTATTTT	CASSFRGGSNTQYF
TRBV5-1	NA	few	TRBJ2-3	16	TGCGCCAGCAGCCCGGAAGAGGCAGTTAGCACAGATACGCAGTATTTT	CASSPEEAVSTDTQYF
TRBV7-8	NA	NA	TRBJ2-1	19	TGTGCCAGCAGCCCCAAAGATCGGGCTAGCGCCACGTTTGGAAATGAGCAGTTCTTC	CASSPKDRASATFGNEQFF
TRBV4-1	TRBD1	NA	TRBJ2-7	14	TGCGCCAGCAGCCCCGACAGGGGTCCCTACGAGCAGTACTTC	CASSPDRGPYEQYF
TRBV29-1	TRBD2	NA	TRBJ2-2	17	TGCAGCGTTGAAGGGGTTCTAGCGGGGGGAGACACCGGGGAGCTGTTTTTT	CSVEGVLAGGDTGELFF
TRBV5-1	TRBD2	NA	TRBJ2-3	15	TGCGCCAGCAGCTGGGCGGGGGGGCTCACAGATACGCAGTATTTT	CASSWAGGLTDTQYF
TRBV19	TRBD1	NA	TRBJ2-3	15	TGTGCCAGTAGTGACAGGGACAGACTAAGAGATACGCAGTATTTT	CASSDRDRLRDTQYF
TRBV19	TRBD1	NA	TRBJ1-2	14	TGTGCCAGTACCTGGGACAGCAAATTGAGGGGCTACACCTTC	CASTWDSKLRGYTF